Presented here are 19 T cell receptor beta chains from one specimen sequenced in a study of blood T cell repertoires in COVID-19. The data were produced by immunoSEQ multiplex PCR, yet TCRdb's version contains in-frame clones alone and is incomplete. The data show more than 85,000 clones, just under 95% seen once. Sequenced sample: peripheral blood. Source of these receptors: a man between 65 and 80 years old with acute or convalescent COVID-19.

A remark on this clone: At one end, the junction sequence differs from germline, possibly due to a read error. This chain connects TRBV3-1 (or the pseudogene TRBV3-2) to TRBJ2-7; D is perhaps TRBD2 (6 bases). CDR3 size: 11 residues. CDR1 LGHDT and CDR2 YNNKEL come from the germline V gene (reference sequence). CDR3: CASSQAGTPAF. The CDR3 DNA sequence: TGTGCCAGCAGCCAGGCGGGGACTCCCGCGTTC.

Here the CDR3 DNA reads TGTGCCAGCAGCCAAGCCGGTGAGCAGTACTTC. This codes for CASSQAGEQYF. This chain joins TRBV6-5 and TRBJ2-7, with D unresolved. V dropped 6 bases and J dropped 7 bases, with 10 bases sitting between them. In germline, CDR1 is MNHEY, CDR2 SVGAGI. The CDR3 is 11 residues long.

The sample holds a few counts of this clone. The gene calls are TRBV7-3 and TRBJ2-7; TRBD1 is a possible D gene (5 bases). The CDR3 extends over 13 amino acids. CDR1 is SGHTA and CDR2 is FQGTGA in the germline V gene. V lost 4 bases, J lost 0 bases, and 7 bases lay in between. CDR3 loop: CASSSGSSYEQYF. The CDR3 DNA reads TGTGCCAGCAGCTCAGGGTCCTCCTACGAGCAGTACTTC.

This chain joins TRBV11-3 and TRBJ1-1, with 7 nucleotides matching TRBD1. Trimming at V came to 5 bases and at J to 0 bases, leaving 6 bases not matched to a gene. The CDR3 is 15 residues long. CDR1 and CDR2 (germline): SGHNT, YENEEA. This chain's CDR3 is CASSPAGQMNTEAFF. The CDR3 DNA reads TGTGCCAGCAGCCCCGCGGGACAGATGAACACTGAAGCTTTCTTT.

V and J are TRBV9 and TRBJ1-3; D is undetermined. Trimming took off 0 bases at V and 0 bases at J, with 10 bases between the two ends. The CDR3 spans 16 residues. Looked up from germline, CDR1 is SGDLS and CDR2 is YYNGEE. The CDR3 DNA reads TGTGCCAGCAGCGTAGGTTCCCAAATCTCTGGAAACACCATATATTTT. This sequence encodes CASSVGSQISGNTIYF.

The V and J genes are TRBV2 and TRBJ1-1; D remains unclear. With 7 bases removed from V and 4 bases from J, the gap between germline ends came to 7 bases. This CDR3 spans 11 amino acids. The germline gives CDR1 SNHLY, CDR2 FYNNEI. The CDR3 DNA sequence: TGTGCCAGCACCTACTTCACTGAAGCTTTCTTT. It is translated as CASTYFTEAFF.

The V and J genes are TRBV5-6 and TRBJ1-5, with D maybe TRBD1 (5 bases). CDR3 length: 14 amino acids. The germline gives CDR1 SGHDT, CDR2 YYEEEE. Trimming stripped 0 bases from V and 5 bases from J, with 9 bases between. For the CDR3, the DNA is TGTGCCAGCAGCTTGGAGGGGAGGCATCAGCCCCAGCATTTT. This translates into CASSLEGRHQPQHF. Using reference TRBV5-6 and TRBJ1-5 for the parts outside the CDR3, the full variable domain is DAGVTQSPTHLIKTRGQQVTLRCSPKSGHDTVSWYQQALGQGPQFIFQYYEEEERQRGNFPDRFSGHQFPNYSSELNVNALLLGDSALYLCASSLEGRHQPQHFGDGTRLSIL.

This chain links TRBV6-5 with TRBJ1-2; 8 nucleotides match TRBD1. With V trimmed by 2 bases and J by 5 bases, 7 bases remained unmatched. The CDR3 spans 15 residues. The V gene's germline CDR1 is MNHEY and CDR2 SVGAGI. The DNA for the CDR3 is TGTGCCAGCAGTTACCCTTGGACAGGGTGGTATGGCTACACCTTC. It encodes CASSYPWTGWYGYTF.

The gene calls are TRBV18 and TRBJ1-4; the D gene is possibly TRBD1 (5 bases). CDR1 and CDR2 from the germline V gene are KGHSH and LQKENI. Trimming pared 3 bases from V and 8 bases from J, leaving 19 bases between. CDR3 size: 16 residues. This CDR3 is CASSPPRGRAGEKLFF. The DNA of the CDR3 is TGTGCCAGCTCACCGCCGAGGGGCCGAGCGGGAGAAAAACTGTTTTTT. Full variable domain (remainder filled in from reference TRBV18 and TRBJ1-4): NAGVMQNPRHLVRRRGQEARLRCSPMKGHSHVYWYRQLPEEGLKFMVYLQKENIIDESGMPKERFSAEFPKEGPSILRIQQVVRGDSAAYFCASSPPRGRAGEKLFFGSGTQLSVL.

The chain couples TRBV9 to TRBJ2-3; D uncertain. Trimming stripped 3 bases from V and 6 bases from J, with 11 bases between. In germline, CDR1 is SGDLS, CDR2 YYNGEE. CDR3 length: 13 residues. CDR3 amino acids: CASSDPRNDTQYF. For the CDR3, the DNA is TGTGCCAGCAGCGACCCGCGTAATGATACGCAGTATTTT. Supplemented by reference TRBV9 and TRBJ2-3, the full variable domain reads DSGVTQTPKHLITATGQRVTLRCSPRSGDLSVYWYQQSLDQGLQFLIQYYNGEERAKGNILERFSAQQFPDLHSELNLSSLELGDSALYFCASSDPRNDTQYFGPGTRLTVL.

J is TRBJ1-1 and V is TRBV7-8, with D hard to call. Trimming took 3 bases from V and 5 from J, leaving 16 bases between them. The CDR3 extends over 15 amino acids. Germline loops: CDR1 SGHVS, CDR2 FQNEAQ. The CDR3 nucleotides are TGTGCCAGCAGCTTGGCAAACACAGTACGGACTGAAGCTTTCTTT. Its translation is CASSLANTVRTEAFF.

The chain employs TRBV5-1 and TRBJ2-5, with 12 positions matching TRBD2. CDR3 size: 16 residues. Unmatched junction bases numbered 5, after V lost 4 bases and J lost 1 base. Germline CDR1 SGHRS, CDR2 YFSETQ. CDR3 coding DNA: TGCGCCAGCAGCCCCGGGACTAGCGGGCCCCAAGAGACCCAGTACTTC. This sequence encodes CASSPGTSGPQETQYF.

Here the CDR3 DNA reads TGTGCCAGCAGTCGGCAGATGGGACACGGCAACTATGGCTACACCTTC. Protein product: CASSRQMGHGNYGYTF. The chain has TRBV2 and TRBJ1-2, with D possibly matching TRBD1 (6 bases). The germline V gene encodes CDR1 SNHLY and CDR2 FYNNEI. The V end lost 5 bases, the J end lost 2 bases, and 18 bases lay between the germline ends. The CDR3 has 16 residues.

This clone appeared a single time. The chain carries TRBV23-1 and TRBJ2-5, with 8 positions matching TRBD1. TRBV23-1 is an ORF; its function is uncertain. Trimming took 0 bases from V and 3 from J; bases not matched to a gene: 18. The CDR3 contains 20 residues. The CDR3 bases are TGCGCCAGCAGTCAATCGCAGGGGGCCGATTCAGGCGGAGGAGAAGAGACCCAGTACTTC. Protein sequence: CASSQSQGADSGGGEETQYF.

The CDR3 DNA reads as TGTGCCAGCAGTCGACAGGGCTCTGGGGCCAACGTCCTGACTTTC. Translated, it gives CASSRQGSGANVLTF. The chain links TRBV27 to TRBJ2-6; 7 positions agree with TRBD1. Germline trimming cut 5 bases from V and 0 bases from J; bases unmatched to any gene: 1. CDR3 length: 15 amino acids. The germline V gene has CDR1 MNHEY and CDR2 SMNVEV (reference sequence).

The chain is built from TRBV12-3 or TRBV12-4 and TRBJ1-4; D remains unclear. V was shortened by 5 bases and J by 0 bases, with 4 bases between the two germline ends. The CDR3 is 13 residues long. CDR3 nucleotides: TGTGCCAGCAGTCTTGCAACTAATGAAAAACTGTTTTTT. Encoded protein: CASSLATNEKLFF.

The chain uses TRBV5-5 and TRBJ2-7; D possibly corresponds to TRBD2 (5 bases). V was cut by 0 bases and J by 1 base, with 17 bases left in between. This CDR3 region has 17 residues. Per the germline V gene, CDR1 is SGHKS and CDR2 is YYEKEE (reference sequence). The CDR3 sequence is CASSLGYVGVGSYEQYF. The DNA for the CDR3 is TGTGCCAGCAGCTTGGGATATGTCGGGGTAGGGTCCTACGAGCAGTACTTC.

The CDR3 loop reads CASTTGGVGTEAFF. Written as DNA, the CDR3 is TGTGCCAGCACCACAGGGGGCGTCGGCACTGAAGCTTTCTTT. This rearrangement joins TRBV5-6 to TRBJ1-1; 9 positions agree with TRBD1. The CDR3 consists of 14 residues. Germline CDR1 is SGHDT and CDR2 is YYEEEE. V lost 6 bases, J lost 4 bases, and 7 bases stayed unmatched.

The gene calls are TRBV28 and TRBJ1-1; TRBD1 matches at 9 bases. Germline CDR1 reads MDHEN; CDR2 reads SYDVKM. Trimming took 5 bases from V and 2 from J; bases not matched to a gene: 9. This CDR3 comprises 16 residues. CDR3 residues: CASSRSGQGINTEAFF. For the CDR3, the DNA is TGTGCCAGCAGTCGATCGGGACAGGGCATTAACACTGAAGCTTTCTTT.